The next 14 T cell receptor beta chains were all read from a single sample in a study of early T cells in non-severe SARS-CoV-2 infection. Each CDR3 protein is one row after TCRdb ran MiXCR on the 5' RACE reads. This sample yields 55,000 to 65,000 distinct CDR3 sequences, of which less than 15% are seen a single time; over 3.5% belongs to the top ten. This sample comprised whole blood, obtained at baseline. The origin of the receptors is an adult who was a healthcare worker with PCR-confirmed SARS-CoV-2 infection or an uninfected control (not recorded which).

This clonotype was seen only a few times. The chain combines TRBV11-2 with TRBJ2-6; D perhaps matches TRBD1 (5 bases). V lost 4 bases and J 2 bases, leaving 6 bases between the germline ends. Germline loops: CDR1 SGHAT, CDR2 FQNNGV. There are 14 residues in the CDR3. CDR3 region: CASSSGTGANVLTF. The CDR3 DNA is TGTGCCAGCAGCTCAGGGACTGGGGCCAACGTCCTGACTTTC.

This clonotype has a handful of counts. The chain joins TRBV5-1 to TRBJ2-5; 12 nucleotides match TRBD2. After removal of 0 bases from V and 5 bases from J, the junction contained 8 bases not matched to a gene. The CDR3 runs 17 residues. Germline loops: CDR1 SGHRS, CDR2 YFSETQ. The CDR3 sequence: CASSLGLAGELSETQYF. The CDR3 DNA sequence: TGCGCCAGCAGCTTGGGACTAGCGGGGGAGCTGTCGGAGACCCAGTACTTC.

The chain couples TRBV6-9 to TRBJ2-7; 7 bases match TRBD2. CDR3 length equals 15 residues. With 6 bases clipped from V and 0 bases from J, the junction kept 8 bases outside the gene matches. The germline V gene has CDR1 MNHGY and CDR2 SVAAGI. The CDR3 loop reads CASRLSGLSSYEQYF. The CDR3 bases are TGTGCCAGCAGACTTAGCGGGTTAAGCTCCTACGAGCAGTACTTC.

The CDR3 loop reads CASSEAPEQYF. CDR3 DNA sequence: TGTGCCAGCAGTGAAGCGCCGGAGCAGTACTTC. The V and J genes are TRBV2 and TRBJ2-7; D remains unclear. Germline CDR1 SNHLY, CDR2 FYNNEI. This CDR3 has 11 residues. The V end lost 0 bases, the J end lost 7 bases, and 4 bases lay between the germline ends.

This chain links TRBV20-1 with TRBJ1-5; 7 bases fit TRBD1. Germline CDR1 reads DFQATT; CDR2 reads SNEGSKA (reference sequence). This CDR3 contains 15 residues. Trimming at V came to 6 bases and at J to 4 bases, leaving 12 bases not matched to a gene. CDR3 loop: CSANGQAGTNQPQHF. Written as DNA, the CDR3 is TGCAGTGCAAACGGACAGGCCGGAACTAATCAGCCCCAGCATTTT.

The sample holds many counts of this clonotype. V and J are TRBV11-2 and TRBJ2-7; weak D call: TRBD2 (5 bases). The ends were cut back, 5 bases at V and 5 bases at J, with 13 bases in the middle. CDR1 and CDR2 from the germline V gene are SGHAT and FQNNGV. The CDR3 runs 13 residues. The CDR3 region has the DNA TGTGCCAGCAGCCCAGTGCGGGTTCACGAGCAGTACTTC. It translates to CASSPVRVHEQYF.

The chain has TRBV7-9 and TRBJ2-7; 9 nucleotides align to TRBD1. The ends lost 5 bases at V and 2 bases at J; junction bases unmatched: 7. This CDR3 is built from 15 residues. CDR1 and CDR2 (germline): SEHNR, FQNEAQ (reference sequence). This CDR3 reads CASSPRGDRAYEQYF. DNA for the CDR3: TGTGCCAGCAGCCCGAGGGGGGACAGGGCCTACGAGCAGTACTTC.

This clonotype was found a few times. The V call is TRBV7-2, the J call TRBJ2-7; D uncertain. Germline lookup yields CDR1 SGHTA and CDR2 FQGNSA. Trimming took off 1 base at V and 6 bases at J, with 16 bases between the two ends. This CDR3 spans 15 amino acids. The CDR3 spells CASSLVSLIRSEQYF. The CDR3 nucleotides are TGTGCCAGCAGCTTAGTCTCCTTAATTAGATCCGAGCAGTACTTC.

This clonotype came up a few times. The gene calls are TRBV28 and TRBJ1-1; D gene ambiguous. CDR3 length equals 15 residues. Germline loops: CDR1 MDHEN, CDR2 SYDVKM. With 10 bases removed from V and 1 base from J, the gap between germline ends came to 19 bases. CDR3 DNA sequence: TGTGCCACCACCCAGAAACTAAGGAGGAACACTGAAGCTTTCTTT. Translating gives CATTQKLRRNTEAFF.

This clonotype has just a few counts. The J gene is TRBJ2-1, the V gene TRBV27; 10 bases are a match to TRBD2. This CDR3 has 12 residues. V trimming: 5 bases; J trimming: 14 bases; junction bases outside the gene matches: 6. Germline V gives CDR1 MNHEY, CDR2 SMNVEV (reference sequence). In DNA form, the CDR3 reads TGTGCCAGCAGTCCATCTAGCGGGAGTGAGTTCTTC. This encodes CASSPSSGSEFF.

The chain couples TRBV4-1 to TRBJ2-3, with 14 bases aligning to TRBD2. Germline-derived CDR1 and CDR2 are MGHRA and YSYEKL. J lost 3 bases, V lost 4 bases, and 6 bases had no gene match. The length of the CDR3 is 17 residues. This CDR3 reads CASSPGLAGVLTDTQYF. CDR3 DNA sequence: TGCGCCAGCAGCCCGGGACTAGCGGGAGTCTTGACAGATACGCAGTATTTT.

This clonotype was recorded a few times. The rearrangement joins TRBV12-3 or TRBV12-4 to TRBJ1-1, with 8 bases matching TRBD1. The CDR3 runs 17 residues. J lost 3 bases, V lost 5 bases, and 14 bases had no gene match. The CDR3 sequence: CASSLRTGLARDTEAFF. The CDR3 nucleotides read TGTGCCAGCAGTCTGAGGACAGGGCTCGCTCGGGACACTGAAGCTTTCTTT.

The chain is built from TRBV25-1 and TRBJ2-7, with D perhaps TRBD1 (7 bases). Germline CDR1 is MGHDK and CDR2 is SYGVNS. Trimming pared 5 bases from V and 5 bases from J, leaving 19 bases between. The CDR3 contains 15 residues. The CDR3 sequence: CASSPRQGAGDEQYF. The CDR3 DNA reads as TGTGCCAGCAGTCCCCGACAGGGAGCGGGCGACGAGCAGTACTTC.

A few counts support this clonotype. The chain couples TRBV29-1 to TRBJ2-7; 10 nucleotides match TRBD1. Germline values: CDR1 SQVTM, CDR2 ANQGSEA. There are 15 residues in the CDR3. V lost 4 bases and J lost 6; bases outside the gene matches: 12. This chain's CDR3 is CSVVVGTGALGEQYF. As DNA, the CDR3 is TGCAGCGTTGTAGTTGGGACAGGGGCCCTAGGCGAGCAGTACTTC.